A selection of T cell receptor beta chains follows, all from one sample in a study of Ad26.COV2.S vaccination and SARS-CoV-2 variants. Method: immunoSEQ multiplex PCR; TCRdb's copy keeps in-frame clones and lacks some. The repertoire holds about 350,000 clones, with about 89% as singletons. Sequencing used peripheral blood, obtained in a trial of Ad26.COV2.S vaccine versus placebo. Receptor source: a person aged 18-60 years who received the Ad26.COV2.S COVID-19 vaccine or a placebo. Both conserved end residues are part of each CDR3. A D gene is named only where the DNA matches it firmly. Not all rows give a size; the values are once, few, many and, for expanded clones, a class.

CASSEGQGAPNYGYTF,TGTGCCAGCAGTGAGGGACAGGGGGCGCCTAACTATGGCTACACCTTC,-,TRBJ1-2,TRBV2,TRBD1
CASSLLGIGEQYF,TGTGCCAGCAGTTTACTGGGAATTGGCGAGCAGTACTTC,-,TRBJ2-7,TRBV6-5,-
CASSAQPETGNVQYF,TGTGCCAGCAGCGCACAACCTGAGACGGGCAACGTTCAGTACTTC,-,TRBJ2-4,TRBV6-5,-
CASSSRAGGRLGAFF,TGTGCCAGCAGTTCGCGGGCAGGTGGCCGTCTGGGAGCTTTCTTT,-,TRBJ1-1,TRBV28,-
CASSQAGTGREKLFF,TGTGCCAGCAGCCAAGCGGGGACAGGGCGAGAAAAACTGTTTTTT,-,TRBJ1-4,TRBV28,TRBD1
CASSPTGGHGYTF,TGTGCCAGTAGTCCCACGGGGGGCCATGGCTACACCTTC,-,TRBJ1-2,TRBV19,-
CASTPLGQGNTEAFF,TGTGCCAGCACTCCCCTCGGGCAGGGGAACACTGAAGCTTTCTTT,-,TRBJ1-1,TRBV9,-
CASSPPGPATGELFF,TGTGCCAGCAGCCCCCCGGGACCCGCCACCGGGGAGCTGTTTTTT,-,TRBJ2-2,TRBV7-9,-
CASSFEGNYGYTF,TGCGCCAGCAGCTTTGAGGGAAACTATGGCTACACCTTC,-,TRBJ1-2,TRBV5-1,-
CASSHNNSPLHF,TGTGCCAGCAGCCACAATAATTCACCCCTCCACTTT,-,TRBJ1-6,TRBV14,-
CASSLGGQGNSPLHF,TGCGCCAGCAGCTTGGGTGGACAGGGTAATTCACCCCTCCACTTT,-,TRBJ1-6,TRBV5-1,TRBD1
CASSQNGQQNTEAFF,TGTGCCAGCAGTCAAAACGGACAGCAAAACACTGAAGCTTTCTTT,-,TRBJ1-1,TRBV2,-
CASSLDVGTLYGYTF,TGTGCCAGCAGCTTAGATGTAGGGACCTTGTATGGCTACACCTTC,-,TRBJ1-2,TRBV11-2,-
CASSLAPSSYNEQFF,TGCGCCAGCAGCTTGGCTCCGTCATCCTACAATGAGCAGTTCTTC,once,TRBJ2-1,TRBV5-1,-
CSASPTGSQPQHF,TGCAGTGCTAGTCCTACGGGATCTCAGCCCCAGCATTTT,once,TRBJ1-5,TRBV20-1,-
CASSYSVGGNYGYTF,TGTGCCAGCAGTTACTCCGTCGGGGGGAACTATGGCTACACCTTC,-,TRBJ1-2,TRBV6-6,-
CASSLQGNTEAFF,TGCGCCAGCAGCCTCCAGGGGAACACTGAAGCTTTCTTT,-,TRBJ1-1,TRBV10-2,-
CSVGGVNPDTQYF,TGCAGCGTGGGGGGGGTGAACCCAGATACGCAGTATTTT,-,TRBJ2-3,TRBV29-1,TRBD2
CASSDTFMNTEAFF,TGTGCCAGCAGTGACACTTTCATGAACACTGAAGCTTTCTTT,-,TRBJ1-1,TRBV2,-
CASRGDSYNEQFF,TGTGCCAGCAGGGGGGACAGCTACAATGAGCAGTTCTTC,once,TRBJ2-1,TRBV3-1/TRBV3-2,TRBD1
CASSQRTGVEQYF,TGTGCCAGCAGCCAACGGACAGGGGTCGAGCAGTACTTC,-,TRBJ2-7,TRBV4-2,TRBD1
CASSRLGGNMDEQFF,TGTGCCAGTAGTCGCCTGGGCGGGAACATGGATGAGCAGTTCTTC,-,TRBJ2-1,TRBV19,-
CASSLNTGPTNEKLFF,TGTGCCAGCAGCTTAAATACCGGGCCAACTAATGAAAAACTGTTTTTT,-,TRBJ1-4,TRBV7-9,-
CASSLDTVYEQYF,TGTGCCAGCAGCTTAGACACAGTATACGAGCAGTACTTC,-,TRBJ2-7,TRBV11-2,-
CASSLGAKEETQYF,TGTGCCAGCAGTTTGGGGGCGAAGGAGGAGACCCAGTACTTC,-,TRBJ2-5,TRBV28,-
CASSLGPNEKLFF,TGTGCCAGCAGCTTAGGACCTAATGAAAAACTGTTTTTT,-,TRBJ1-4,TRBV11-3,-
CASGGTGDSALAKNIQYF,TGTGCTAGTGGGGGGACAGGGGATTCGGCCTTAGCCAAAAACATTCAGTACTTC,-,TRBJ2-4,TRBV12-5,TRBD1
CASSLDSYNEQFF,TGTGCCAGCAGCTTAGACAGTTACAATGAGCAGTTCTTC,-,TRBJ2-1,TRBV11-2,-
CASSVGVTTYNEQFF,TGTGCCAGCAGCGTAGGGGTGACGACCTACAATGAGCAGTTCTTC,-,TRBJ2-1,TRBV9,-
CASSLASDGSIQYF,TGTGCCAGCAGCTTGGCCAGTGATGGTAGCATTCAGTACTTC,-,TRBJ2-4,TRBV5-5,-
CASSEAQRLAGTSYEQYF,TGTGCCAGCAGTGAAGCACAGCGACTAGCGGGTACCTCCTACGAGCAGTACTTC,-,TRBJ2-7,TRBV2,TRBD2
CASSLARAEKLFF,TGTGCCAGCAGCTTAGCGAGGGCTGAAAAACTGTTTTTT,-,TRBJ1-4,TRBV7-8,-
CASRGGARDVSGANVLTF,TGTGCCAGCAGGGGGGGGGCCAGAGATGTCTCTGGGGCCAACGTCCTGACTTTC,-,TRBJ2-6,TRBV7-9,-
CASSLRTSGGGQFF,TGTGCCAGCAGTCTTAGGACTAGCGGCGGGGGGCAGTTCTTC,-,TRBJ2-1,TRBV28,TRBD2
CASSQSGPYGYTF,TGTGCCAGCAGCCAGAGCGGACCCTATGGCTACACCTTC,-,TRBJ1-2,TRBV3-1/TRBV3-2,-
CASSRLGRTYEQYF,TGCGCCAGCAGCCGATTGGGACGGACCTACGAGCAGTACTTC,-,TRBJ2-7,TRBV5-1,-
CASSLGAGTVSHEQYF,TGTGCCAGCAGCTTAGGCGCGGGGACAGTTTCCCACGAGCAGTACTTC,-,TRBJ2-7,TRBV11-2,-
CAWSRLGTSGTQYF,TGTGCCTGGAGTCGCCTAGGGACTAGCGGTACGCAGTATTTT,few,TRBJ2-3,TRBV30,TRBD2
CASRPDTLRDHAQSTDTQYF,TGTGCCAGCAGACCAGATACCTTAAGGGACCACGCACAGAGCACAGATACGCAGTATTTT,few,TRBJ2-3,TRBV7-8,-
CASSFGRGLDGTEAFF,TGTGCCAGCAGTTTCGGTCGAGGGCTTGATGGCACTGAAGCTTTCTTT,-,TRBJ1-1,TRBV28,-
CASSLGTGGKDTQYF,TGTGCCAGCAGTTTAGGGACAGGGGGGAAGGATACGCAGTATTTT,-,TRBJ2-3,TRBV6-6,TRBD1
CASSLGLEEQFF,TGTGCCAGCAGCTTAGGACTAGAGGAGCAGTTCTTC,-,TRBJ2-1,TRBV11-1,-
CASSIDIPQGKLMNTEAFF,TGTGCCAGTAGTATAGATATACCCCAGGGAAAACTAATGAACACTGAAGCTTTCTTT,-,TRBJ1-1,TRBV19,-
CASSLGGDSYEQYF,TGTGCCAGCAGCTTGGGCGGGGACAGCTACGAGCAGTACTTC,-,TRBJ2-7,TRBV5-4,-
CASSVRTGEATGELFF,TGTGCCAGCAGCGTTCGGACAGGGGAGGCCACCGGGGAGCTGTTTTTT,-,TRBJ2-2,TRBV9,TRBD1
CASSLGPRSQETQYF,TGTGCCAGCAGCTTAGGGCCGCGCAGTCAAGAGACCCAGTACTTC,-,TRBJ2-5,TRBV5-6,-
CASSVDYNEQFF,TGTGCCAGCAGCGTAGATTACAATGAGCAGTTCTTC,-,TRBJ2-1,TRBV9,-